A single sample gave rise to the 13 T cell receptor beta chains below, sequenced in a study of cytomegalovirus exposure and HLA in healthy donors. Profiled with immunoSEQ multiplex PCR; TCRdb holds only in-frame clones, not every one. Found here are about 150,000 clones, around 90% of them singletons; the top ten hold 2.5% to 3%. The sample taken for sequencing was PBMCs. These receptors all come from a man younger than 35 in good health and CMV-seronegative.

CDR3 sequence reads: CATARTGGETQYF. The CDR3 nucleotides read TGTGCCACCGCCCGGACAGGGGGAGAGACCCAGTACTTC. This chain connects TRBV19 to TRBJ2-5; 10 bases align to TRBD1. The CDR3 length is 13 residues. Germline CDR1 reads LNHDA; CDR2 reads SQIVND (reference sequence). Trimming cost V 10 bases and J 4 bases; bases outside gene matches: 6.

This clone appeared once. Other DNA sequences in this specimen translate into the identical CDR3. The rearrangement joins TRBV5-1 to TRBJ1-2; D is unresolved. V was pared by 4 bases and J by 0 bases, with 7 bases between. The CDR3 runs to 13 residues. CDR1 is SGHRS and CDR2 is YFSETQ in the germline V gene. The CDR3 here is CASSTTANYGYTF. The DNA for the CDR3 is TGCGCCAGCAGCACCACAGCTAACTATGGCTACACCTTC.

The CDR3 spells CASSYSTDRSSYEQYF. The CDR3 DNA reads as TGTGCCAGCAGTTACTCAACGGACAGGAGCTCCTACGAGCAGTACTTC. J is TRBJ2-7 and V is TRBV6-6; 7 nucleotides align to TRBD1. Germline V gene sequence: CDR1 MNHNY, CDR2 SVGAGI (reference sequence). The CDR3 has 16 amino acids. The trim removed 0 bases at V and 0 bases at J, leaving 5 bases unmatched.

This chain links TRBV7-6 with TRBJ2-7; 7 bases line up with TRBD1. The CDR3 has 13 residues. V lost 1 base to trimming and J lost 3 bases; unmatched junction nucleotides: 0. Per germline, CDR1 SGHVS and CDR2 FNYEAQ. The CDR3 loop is CASSLGDSYEQYF. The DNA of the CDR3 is TGTGCCAGCAGCTTAGGGGACAGCTACGAGCAGTACTTC.

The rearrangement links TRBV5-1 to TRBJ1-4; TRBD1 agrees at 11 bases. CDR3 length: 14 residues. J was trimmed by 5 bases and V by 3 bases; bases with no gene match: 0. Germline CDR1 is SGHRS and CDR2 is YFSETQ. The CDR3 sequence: CASSWTGGNEKLFF. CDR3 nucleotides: TGCGCCAGCAGCTGGACAGGGGGCAATGAAAAACTGTTTTTT.

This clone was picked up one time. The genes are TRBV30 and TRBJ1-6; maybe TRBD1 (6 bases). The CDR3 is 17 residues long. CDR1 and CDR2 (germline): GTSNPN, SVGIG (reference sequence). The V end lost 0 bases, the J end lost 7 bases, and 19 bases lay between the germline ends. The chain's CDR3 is CAWSVRSLGQGNSPLHF. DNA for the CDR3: TGTGCCTGGAGTGTAAGGTCTTTAGGGCAGGGGAATTCACCCCTCCACTTT.

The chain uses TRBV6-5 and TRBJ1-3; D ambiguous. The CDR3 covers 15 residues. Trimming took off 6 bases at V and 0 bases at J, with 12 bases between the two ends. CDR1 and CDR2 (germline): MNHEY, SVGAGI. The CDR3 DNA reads TGTGCCAGCAGCAGACACAGCAGCTCTGGAAACACCATATATTTT. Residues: CASSRHSSSGNTIYF.

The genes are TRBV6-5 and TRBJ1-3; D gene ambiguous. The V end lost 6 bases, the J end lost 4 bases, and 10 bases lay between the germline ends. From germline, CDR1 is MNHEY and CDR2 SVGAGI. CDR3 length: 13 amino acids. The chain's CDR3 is CASSAPRGNTIYF. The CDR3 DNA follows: TGTGCCAGCAGCGCCCCTAGGGGAAACACCATATATTTT.

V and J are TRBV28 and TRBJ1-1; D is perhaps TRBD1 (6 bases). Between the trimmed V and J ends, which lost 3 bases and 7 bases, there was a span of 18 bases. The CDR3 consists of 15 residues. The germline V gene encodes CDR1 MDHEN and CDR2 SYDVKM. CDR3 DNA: TGTGCCAGCAGTTTTCGGAACACAGGGACGGGTGAAGCTTTCTTT. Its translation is CASSFRNTGTGEAFF.

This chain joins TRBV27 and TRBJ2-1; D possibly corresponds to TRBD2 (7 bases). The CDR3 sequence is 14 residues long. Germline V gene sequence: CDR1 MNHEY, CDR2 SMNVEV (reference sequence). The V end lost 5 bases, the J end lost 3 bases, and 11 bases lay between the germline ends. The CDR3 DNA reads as TGTGCCAGCAGTCCGGGGGGCCACTACAATGAGCAGTTCTTC. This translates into CASSPGGHYNEQFF.

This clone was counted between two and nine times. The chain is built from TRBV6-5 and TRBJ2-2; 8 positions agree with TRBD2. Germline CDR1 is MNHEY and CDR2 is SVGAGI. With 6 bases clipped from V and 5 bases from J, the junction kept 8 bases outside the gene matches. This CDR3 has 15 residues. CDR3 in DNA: TGTGCCAGCAGCTTAGCGGGATTGGGAACCGGGGAGCTGTTTTTT. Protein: CASSLAGLGTGELFF.

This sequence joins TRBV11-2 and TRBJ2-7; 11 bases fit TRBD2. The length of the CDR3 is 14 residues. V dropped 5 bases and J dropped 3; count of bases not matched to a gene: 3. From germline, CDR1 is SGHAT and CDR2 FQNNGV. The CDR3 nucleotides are TGTGCCAGCAGCGTGACTAGCGGGGTCTACGAGCAGTACGTC. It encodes CASSVTSGVYEQYV.

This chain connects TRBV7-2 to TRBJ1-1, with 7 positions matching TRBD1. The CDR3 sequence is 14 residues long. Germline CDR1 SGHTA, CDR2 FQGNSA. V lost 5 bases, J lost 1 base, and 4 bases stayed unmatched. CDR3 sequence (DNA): TGTGCCAGCAGCCCTCGGACAGGGAACACTGAAGCTTTCTTT. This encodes CASSPRTGNTEAFF.